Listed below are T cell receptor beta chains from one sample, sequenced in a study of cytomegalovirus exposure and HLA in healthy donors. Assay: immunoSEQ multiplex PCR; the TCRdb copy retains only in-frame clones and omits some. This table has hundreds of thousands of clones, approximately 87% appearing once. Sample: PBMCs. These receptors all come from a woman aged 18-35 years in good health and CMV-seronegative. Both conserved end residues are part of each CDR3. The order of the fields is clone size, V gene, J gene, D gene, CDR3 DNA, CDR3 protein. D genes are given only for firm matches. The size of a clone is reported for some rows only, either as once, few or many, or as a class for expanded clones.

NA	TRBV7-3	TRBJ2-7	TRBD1	TGTGCCAGCAGCCTGGACAGGTATTCAACCGAGCAGTACTTC	CASSLDRYSTEQYF
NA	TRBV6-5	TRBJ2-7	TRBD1	TGTGCCAGCAGTTACCGGGGACAGGGGGTAAACGAGCAGTACTTC	CASSYRGQGVNEQYF
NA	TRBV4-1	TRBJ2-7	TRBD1	TGCGCCAGCAGACACCGGGACAGCTCCTACGAGCAGTACTTC	CASRHRDSSYEQYF
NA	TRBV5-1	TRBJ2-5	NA	TGCGCCAGCAGCTTGTTCGGGTACCAAGAGACCCAGTACTTC	CASSLFGYQETQYF
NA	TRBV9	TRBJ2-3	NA	TGTGCCAGCAGTGCCGGGGATACGCAGTATTTT	CASSAGDTQYF
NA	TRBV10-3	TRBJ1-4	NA	TGTGCCATCAGTGAGTCGGGGGGGACTGGTGAAAAACTGTTTTTT	CAISESGGTGEKLFF
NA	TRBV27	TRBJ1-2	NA	TGTGCCAGCGGAACCAGGGAACTAAAGGGCTACACCTTC	CASGTRELKGYTF
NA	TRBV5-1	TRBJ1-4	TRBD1	TGCGCCAGCAGCTATGACAGGGGTAATGAAAAACTGTTTTTT	CASSYDRGNEKLFF
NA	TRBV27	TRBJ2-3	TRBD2	TGTGCCAGCAGTTTATGGGGGGGAGGCAGGACAGATACGCAGTATTTT	CASSLWGGGRTDTQYF
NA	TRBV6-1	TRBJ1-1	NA	TGTGCCAGCGCGATCGGAGGGAACACTGAAGCTTTCTTT	CASAIGGNTEAFF
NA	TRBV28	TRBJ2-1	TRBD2	TGTGCCAGCAGTCTCCTAGCGGGAGCCAATGAGCAGTTCTTC	CASSLLAGANEQFF
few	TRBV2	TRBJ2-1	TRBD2	TGTGCCAGCAGCGCCATGATAGCGGGAGGCGGCAATGAGCAGTTCTTC	CASSAMIAGGGNEQFF
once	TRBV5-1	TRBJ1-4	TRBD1	TGCGCCAGCAGCGCGGGACAGGGGAGGGAAAAACTGTTTTTT	CASSAGQGREKLFF